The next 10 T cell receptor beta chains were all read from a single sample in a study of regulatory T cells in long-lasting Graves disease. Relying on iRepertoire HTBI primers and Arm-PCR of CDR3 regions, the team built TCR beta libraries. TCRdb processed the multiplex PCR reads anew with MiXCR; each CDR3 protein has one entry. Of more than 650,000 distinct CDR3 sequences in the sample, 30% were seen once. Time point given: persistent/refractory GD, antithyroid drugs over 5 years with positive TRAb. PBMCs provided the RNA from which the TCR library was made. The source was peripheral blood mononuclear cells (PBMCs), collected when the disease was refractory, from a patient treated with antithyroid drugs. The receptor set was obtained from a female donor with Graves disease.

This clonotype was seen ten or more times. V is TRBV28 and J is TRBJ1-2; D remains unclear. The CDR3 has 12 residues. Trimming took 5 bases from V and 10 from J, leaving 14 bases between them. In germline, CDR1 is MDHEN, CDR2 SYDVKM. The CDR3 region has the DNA TGTGCCAGCAGTCACAGACGGAAAGACTACACCTTC. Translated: CASSHRRKDYTF.

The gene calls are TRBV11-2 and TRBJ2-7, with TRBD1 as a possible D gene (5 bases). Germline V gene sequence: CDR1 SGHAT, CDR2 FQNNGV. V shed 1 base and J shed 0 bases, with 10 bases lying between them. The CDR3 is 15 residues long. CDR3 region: CASSLVGASSYEQYF. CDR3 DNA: TGTGCCAGCAGCTTAGTAGGGGCTAGCTCCTACGAGCAGTACTTC.

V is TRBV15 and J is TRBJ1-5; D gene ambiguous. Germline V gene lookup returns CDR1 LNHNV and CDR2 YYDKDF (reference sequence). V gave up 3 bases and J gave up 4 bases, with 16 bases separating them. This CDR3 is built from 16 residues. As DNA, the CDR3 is TGTGCCACCAGCAGTTGGGTTCATCGGACGAATCAGCCCCAGCATTTT. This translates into CATSSWVHRTNQPQHF.

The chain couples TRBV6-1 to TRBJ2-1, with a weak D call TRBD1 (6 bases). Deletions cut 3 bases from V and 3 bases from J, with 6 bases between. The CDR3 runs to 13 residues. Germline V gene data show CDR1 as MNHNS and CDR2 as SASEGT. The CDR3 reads CASSDRGYNEQFF. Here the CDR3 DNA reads TGTGCCAGCAGTGACAGGGGCTACAATGAGCAGTTCTTC.

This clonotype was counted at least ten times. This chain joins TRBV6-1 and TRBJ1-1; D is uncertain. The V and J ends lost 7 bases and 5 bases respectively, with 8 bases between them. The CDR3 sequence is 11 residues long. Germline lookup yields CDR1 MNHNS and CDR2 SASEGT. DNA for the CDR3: TGTGCCAGCAATAGAGGGACTGAAGCTTTCTTT. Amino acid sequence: CASNRGTEAFF.

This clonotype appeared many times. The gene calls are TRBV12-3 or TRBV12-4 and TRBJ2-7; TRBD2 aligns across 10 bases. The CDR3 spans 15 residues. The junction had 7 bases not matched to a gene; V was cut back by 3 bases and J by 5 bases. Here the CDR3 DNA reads TGTGCCAGCAGTTTGCTAGCGGGAGCTCGGGACGAGCAGTACTTC. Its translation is CASSLLAGARDEQYF.

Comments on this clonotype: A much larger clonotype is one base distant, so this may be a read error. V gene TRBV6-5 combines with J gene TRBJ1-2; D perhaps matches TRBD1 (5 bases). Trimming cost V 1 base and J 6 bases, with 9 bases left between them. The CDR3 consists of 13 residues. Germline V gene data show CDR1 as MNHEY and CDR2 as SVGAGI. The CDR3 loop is CASSYLTRDGYTF. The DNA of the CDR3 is TGTGCCAGCAGTTACTTAACCAGGGATGGCTACACCTTC.

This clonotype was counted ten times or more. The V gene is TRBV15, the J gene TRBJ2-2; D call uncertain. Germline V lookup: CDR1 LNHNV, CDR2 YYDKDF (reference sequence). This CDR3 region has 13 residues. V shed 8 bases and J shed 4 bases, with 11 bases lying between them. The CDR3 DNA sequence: TGTGCCACCCGACGCCCCCCCACCGGGGAGCTGTTTTTT. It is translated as CATRRPPTGELFF. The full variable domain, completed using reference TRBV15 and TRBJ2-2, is DAMVIQNPRYQVTQFGKPVTLSCSQTLNHNVMYWYQQKSSQAPKLLFHYYDKDFNNEADTPDNFQSRRPNTSFCFLDIRSPGLGDTAMYLCATRRPPTGELFFGEGSRLTVL.

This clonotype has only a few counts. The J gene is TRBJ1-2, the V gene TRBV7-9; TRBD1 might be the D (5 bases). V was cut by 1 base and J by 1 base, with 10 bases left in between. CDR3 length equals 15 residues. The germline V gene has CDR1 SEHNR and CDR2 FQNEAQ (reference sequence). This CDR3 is CASSLGQLNNYGYTF. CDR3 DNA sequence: TGTGCCAGCAGCTTAGGACAGCTCAATAACTATGGCTACACCTTC.

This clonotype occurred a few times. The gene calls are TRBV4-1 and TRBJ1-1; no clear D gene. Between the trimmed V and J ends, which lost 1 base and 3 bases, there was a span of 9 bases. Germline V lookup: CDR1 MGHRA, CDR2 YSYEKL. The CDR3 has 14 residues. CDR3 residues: CASSQVGRHTEAFF. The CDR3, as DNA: TGCGCCAGCAGCCAAGTCGGGCGACACACTGAAGCTTTCTTT.